This paragraph covers one T cell receptor (beta chain) sequence. Its specificity is not known. These data belong to a study of CD8 T cells in acute hepatitis C reinfection. Study summary: Sequences come from NS3-1073-specific CD8+ T cells, during acute infection and after clearance.

Study-wide results and limits: Regardless of outcome, more than ten public clonotypes appeared, one using V04-02/J02-02.

Generated by immunoSEQ multiplex PCR, the TCRdb table keeps only in-frame clones and is missing some. The sample shows 30,000 to 40,000 clones, around nine tenths of them seen only once. Time point here: naive CD8 control sorted from an acute-time-point sample. Montreal Hepatitis C Cohort donors who inject drugs were seen every 3 months. This CDR3 spans 17 amino acids. V lost 5 bases and J lost 0, with 20 bases in between. Germline values: CDR1 SGHKS, CDR2 YYEKEE (reference sequence). The chain carries TRBV5-5 and TRBJ1-1, with no clear D. The material sequenced was naive CD8+ T cells from PBMCs. The source is a man aged 25 to 40 with chronic hepatitis C. CDR3 residues: CASSYAAAKLLNTEAFF. DNA of the CDR3: TGTGCCAGCAGTTACGCGGCGGCAAAGTTATTGAACACTGAAGCTTTCTTT.